This T cell receptor beta chain was sequenced in a study of identical twins. Using its own MiXCR run on the 5' RACE reads, TCRdb lists one record per CDR3 protein. Of 540,000 or so distinct CDR3 sequences in the sample, around 20% were seen once. In its sample, this clonotype was seen a few times. Its specificity is not known. Study outcomes and limitations: Findings came from cross-sectional statistics, without long-term follow-up of donors.

This same sample was also part of a study on yellow fever vaccine responses in identical twins.

The clonotype originates from a woman between 18 and 29 years old in good health. Input material: CD4+ T cells sorted from blood.

CDR3 in DNA: TGTGCCCTGGAGGGGGACGGAAAATATAATTCACCCCTCCACTTT. It codes for CALEGDGKYNSPLHF. This rearrangement joins TRBV7-9 to TRBJ1-6, with D possibly matching TRBD1 (6 bases). The V gene lost 11 bases and the J gene lost 4 bases, with 18 bases spanning the gap. Germline values: CDR1 SEHNR, CDR2 FQNEAQ (reference sequence). The CDR3 has 15 amino acids.